The TCR beta chain under discussion was sequenced for a study of vaccination and CD4 T cells after COVID-19. As for the study in general: Median time from COVID diagnosis to post-COVID sampling was 101 days (35 to 161).

This clonotype counts as medium-sized (0.01 to 0.1%). Its antigen is not known. J lost 3 bases, V lost 4 bases, and 5 bases had no gene match. Germline values: CDR1 MRHNA, CDR2 SNTAGT. There are 16 residues in the CDR3. As for treatment: roughly 10-day PBMC culture with coronavirus spike peptide pools or control peptides (ViraFEST assay). March to December 2020 was the span of positive PCR dates, which predated US Alpha, Beta and Delta variants. Sequencing of cultured CD4+ T cell DNA used the Oncomine TCR Beta short-read assay. TCRdb ran MiXCR on the PCR reads and lists one entry per CDR3 protein. The sample lists roughly 3,900 distinct CDR3 sequences, roughly a fifth occurring once.

Sample: CD4+ T cells from blood, cultured in vitro. The V and J genes are TRBV6-4 and TRBJ2-2; TRBD2 agrees at 10 bases. This receptor was identified in a human donor who had recovered from COVID-19. The CDR3 coding sequence is TGTGCCAGCAGTGTGGAAGCGGGGGGGCACACCGGGGAGCTGTTTTTT. Its translation is CASSVEAGGHTGELFF.